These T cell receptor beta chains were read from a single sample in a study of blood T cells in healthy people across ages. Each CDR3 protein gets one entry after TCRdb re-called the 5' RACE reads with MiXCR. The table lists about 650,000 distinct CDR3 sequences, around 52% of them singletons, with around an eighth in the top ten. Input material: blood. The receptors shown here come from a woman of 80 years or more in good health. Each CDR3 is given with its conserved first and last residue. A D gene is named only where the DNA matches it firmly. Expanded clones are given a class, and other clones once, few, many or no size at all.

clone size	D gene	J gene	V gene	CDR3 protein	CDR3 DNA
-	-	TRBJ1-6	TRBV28	CASSLLVGASNSPLHF	TGTGCCAGCAGTTTACTGGTTGGGGCTTCTAATTCACCCCTCCACTTT
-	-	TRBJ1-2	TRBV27	CASSVHRYHGYTF	TGTGCCAGCAGTGTCCACAGGTATCATGGCTACACCTTC
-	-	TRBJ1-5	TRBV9	CASSVDGGGNQPQHF	TGTGCCAGCAGCGTAGATGGAGGGGGAAATCAGCCCCAGCATTTT
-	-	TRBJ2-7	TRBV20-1	CSAGARELYEQYF	TGCAGTGCTGGGGCGCGGGAACTCTACGAGCAGTACTTC
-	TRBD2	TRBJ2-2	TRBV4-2	CASSQDGGGPNTGELLF	TGTGCCAGCAGCCAAGATGGGGGAGGGCCTAACACCGGGGAGCTGCTTTTT
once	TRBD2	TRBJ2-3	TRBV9	CASSVEAGLPDTQYF	TGTGCCAGCAGCGTAGAGGCGGGACTACCAGATACGCAGTATTTT
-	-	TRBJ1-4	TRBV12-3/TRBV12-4	CASSPQWAGLFF	TGTGCCAGCAGTCCCCAATGGGCGGGCCTGTTTTTT
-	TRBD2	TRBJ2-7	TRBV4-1	CASSPAGGAVYEQYF	TGCGCCAGCAGCCCCGCGGGGGGGGCGGTCTACGAGCAGTACTTC
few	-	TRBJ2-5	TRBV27	CASSPAGAGFYNEQYF	TGTGCCAGCAGTCCCGCGGGCGCGGGCTTCTACAATGAGCAGTACTTC
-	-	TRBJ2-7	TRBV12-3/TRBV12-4	CASSPDQGRGATEQYF	TGTGCCAGCAGTCCCGATCAGGGGAGAGGTGCTACCGAGCAGTACTTC
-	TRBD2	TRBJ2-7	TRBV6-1	CASSDRPTSGYEQYF	TGTGCCAGCAGTGACCGTCCGACTAGCGGATACGAGCAGTACTTC
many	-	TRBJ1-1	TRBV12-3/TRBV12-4	CASSWGGNTEAFF	TGTGCCAGCAGTTGGGGGGGGAACACTGAAGCTTTCTTT
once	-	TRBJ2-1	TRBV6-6	CASSPGISSYNEQFF	TGTGCCAGCAGCCCGGGGATCAGCTCCTACAATGAGCAGTTCTTC
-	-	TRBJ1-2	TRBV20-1	CSASLGGGRGYGYTF	TGCAGTGCTAGCCTGGGGGGGGGGCGAGGGTATGGCTACACCTTC
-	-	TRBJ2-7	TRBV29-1	CSVANVMGNEQYF	TGCAGCGTTGCCAACGTGATGGGAAACGAGCAGTACTTC
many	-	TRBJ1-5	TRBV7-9	CASSLEQGGQPQHF	TGTGCCAGCAGCTTGGAACAGGGCGGTCAGCCCCAGCATTTT
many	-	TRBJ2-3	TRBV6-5	CASRRTRGTDTQYF	TGTGCCAGCAGACGGACTCGGGGCACAGATACGCAGTATTTT
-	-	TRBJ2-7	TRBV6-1	CASSAVLGHEQYF	TGTGCCAGCTCGGCGGTTTTGGGCCACGAGCAGTACTTC
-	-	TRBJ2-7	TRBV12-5	CASAIGSYEQYF	TGTGCTAGTGCGATCGGCTCCTACGAGCAGTACTTC
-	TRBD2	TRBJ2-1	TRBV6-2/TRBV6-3	CASRDGTSGKYNEQFF	TGTGCCAGCAGAGACGGGACTAGCGGGAAATACAATGAGCAGTTCTTC
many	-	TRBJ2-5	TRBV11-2	CASSINYREETQYF	TGTGCCAGCAGCATAAATTACAGGGAGGAGACCCAGTACTTC
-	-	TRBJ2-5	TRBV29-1	CSVGPGETQYF	TGCAGCGTTGGACCGGGCGAGACCCAGTACTTC
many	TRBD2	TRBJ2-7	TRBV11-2	CASSLGISGTEQYF	TGTGCCAGCAGCTTAGGGATTAGCGGGACCGAGCAGTACTTC
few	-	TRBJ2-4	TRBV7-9	CASSLTDGDNEQYF	TGTGCCAGCAGCTTAACGGACGGAGACAATGAGCAGTACTTC
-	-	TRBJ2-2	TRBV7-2	CASSLVAATGELFF	TGTGCCAGCAGCTTAGTAGCAGCCACCGGGGAGCTGTTTTTT
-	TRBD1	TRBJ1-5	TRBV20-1	CSASRDRRLSGQNQPQHF	TGCAGTGCGTCCCGGGACAGGAGGCTGAGCGGCCAAAATCAGCCCCAGCATTTT
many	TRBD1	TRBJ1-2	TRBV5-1	CASSLGQGKGYTF	TGCGCCAGCAGCCTGGGACAGGGCAAAGGCTACACCTTC
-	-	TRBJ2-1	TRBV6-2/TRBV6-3	CASASTGPSSYGEQFF	TGTGCCAGCGCCTCCACAGGGCCGAGCTCCTACGGTGAGCAGTTCTTC
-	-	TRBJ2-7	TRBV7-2	CASSLGTPLRGQYF	TGTGCCAGCAGCTTAGGGACTCCGCTACGGGGGCAGTACTTC